The 20 T cell receptor beta chains presented below share a single source sample, sequenced in a study of shared clonotypes between healthy human individuals. TCRdb keeps only in-frame clones here, not all; method: immunoSEQ multiplex PCR. The sample holds about 560,000 clones, around 80% seen once. Sample: PBMCs. The source of these receptors is a woman aged 35 to 49 in good health. Some clones in this sample may be carry-over from other donors' samples.

This rearrangement joins TRBV28 to TRBJ2-7, with 11 bases matching TRBD2. Germline V gene sequence: CDR1 MDHEN, CDR2 SYDVKM. The CDR3 sequence is 15 residues long. After removal of 4 bases from V and 2 bases from J, the junction contained 4 bases not matched to a gene. The DNA for the CDR3 is TGTGCCAGCAGTTCGGGGGGACTAGCGGCCTACGAGCAGTACTTC. This translates into CASSSGGLAAYEQYF.

At least ten counts were recorded for this clone. The chain's CDR3 is CASSLAPDQPQHF. As DNA, the CDR3 is TGTGCCAGCAGCTTAGCGCCAGATCAGCCCCAGCATTTT. V usage is TRBV7-2 and J usage is TRBJ1-5; D call uncertain. Germline V gives CDR1 SGHTA, CDR2 FQGNSA. V lost 0 bases and J lost 5, with 5 bases in between. There are 13 residues in the CDR3.

This chain links TRBV6-5 with TRBJ2-7; tentative D call: TRBD1 (6 bases). CDR3 length: 13 residues. The V and J ends lost 5 bases and 2 bases respectively, with 10 bases between them. Germline V gene data show CDR1 as MNHEY and CDR2 as SVGAGI. CDR3 sequence reads: CASSRDTTYEQYF. CDR3 nucleotides: TGTGCCAGCAGTCGGGACACCACCTACGAGCAGTACTTC.

This clone was seen repeatedly, ten times or more. The chain uses TRBV6-1 and TRBJ1-4; TRBD1 matches at 7 bases. Germline trimming cut 6 bases from V and 2 bases from J; bases unmatched to any gene: 3. CDR3 length equals 14 residues. Looked up from germline, CDR1 is MNHNS and CDR2 is SASEGT. CDR3 residues: CASRPGQTNEKLFF. CDR3 DNA sequence: TGTGCCAGCAGACCGGGACAGACTAATGAAAAACTGTTTTTT.

The chain recombines TRBV9 with TRBJ2-5; D gene unclear. The J call may be wrong; the DNA end is better matched by TRBJ2-7. The CDR3 loop spans 14 amino acids. Germline CDR1 reads SGDLS; CDR2 reads YYNGEE. CDR3 nucleotides: TGTGCCAGCAGCCCACAGCAGTACCCCTACGAGCAGTACTTC. It codes for CASSPQQYPYEQYF.

This rearrangement joins TRBV12-5 to TRBJ1-2; 12 positions match TRBD1. Looked up from germline, CDR1 is LGHNT and CDR2 is FRNRAP. The CDR3 runs to 13 residues. Here the CDR3 DNA reads TGTGACGGGACAGGGGGCAAAAGCTATGGCTACACCTTC. This gives the protein CDGTGGKSYGYTF. Full variable domain (rest looked up from reference TRBV12-5 and TRBJ1-2): DARVTQTPRHKVTEMGQEVTMRCQPILGHNTVFWYRQTMMQGLELLAYFRNRAPLDDSGMPKDRFSAEMPDATLATLKIQPSEPRDSAVYFCDGTGGKSYGYTFGSGTRLTVV.

The chain is built from TRBV5-1 and TRBJ2-3; D may be TRBD1 or TRBD2 (6 bases each). The V gene lost 3 bases and the J gene lost 6 bases, with 17 bases spanning the gap. In germline, CDR1 is SGHRS, CDR2 YFSETQ. The CDR3 runs to 15 residues. Here the CDR3 DNA reads TGCGCCAGCAGCTGGTTTCCGGGGGCCGGGGATACGCAGTATTTT. It yields the protein CASSWFPGAGDTQYF.

The chain joins TRBV5-8 to TRBJ1-5; 9 bases map to TRBD1. The CDR3 runs to 16 residues. Germline CDR1 is SGHTS and CDR2 is YDEGEE. The V gene end was trimmed by 0 bases and the J gene end by 2 bases; junction bases not matched to a gene: 3. The CDR3 protein is CASSLADRGGNQPQHF. For the CDR3, the DNA is TGTGCCAGCAGCTTGGCGGACAGGGGAGGCAATCAGCCCCAGCATTTT.

The V call is TRBV7-2, the J call TRBJ1-4, with D unresolved. The V gene lost 5 bases and the J gene lost 8 bases, with 15 bases spanning the gap. Germline CDR1 and CDR2: SGHTA and FQGNSA. The CDR3 contains 14 residues. DNA of the CDR3: TGTGCCAGCAGCCCCTCCCCCAATTTGGAAAAACTGTTTTTT. Amino acid sequence: CASSPSPNLEKLFF.

This clone has just a few counts. The CDR3 sequence is CAISDQEGRYEQYF. CDR3 sequence (DNA): TGTGCCATCAGTGACCAGGAGGGCCGTTACGAGCAGTACTTC. The gene calls are TRBV10-3 and TRBJ2-7, with TRBD2 as a possible D gene (6 bases). The germline V gene has CDR1 ENHRY and CDR2 SYGVKD. The CDR3 is 14 amino acids. V lost 3 bases and J 4 bases, leaving 13 bases between the germline ends.

This chain links TRBV6-6 with TRBJ2-2; 7 positions match TRBD1. CDR3 size: 15 residues. Trimming removed 6 bases from V and 3 bases from J; junction bases left unmatched: 7. Germline lookup yields CDR1 MNHNY and CDR2 SVGAGI (reference sequence). CDR3 bases: TGTGCCAGCAGGACCCGGGACAGATACACCGGGGAGCTGTTTTTT. Amino acid sequence: CASRTRDRYTGELFF.

Remarks on this clone: The sample contains more than one DNA sequence encoding this CDR3. This sequence joins TRBV2 and TRBJ1-2; no reliable D call. V lost 1 base and J 3 bases, leaving 6 bases between the germline ends. Germline V gives CDR1 SNHLY, CDR2 FYNNEI. This CDR3 is 13 amino acids long. CDR3 DNA sequence: TGTGCCAGCAGTGAAGGGCAGGACTATGGCTACACCTTC. Its protein product is CASSEGQDYGYTF.

There are many counts of this clone. Other DNA sequences from this sample encode an identical CDR3 as well. This rearrangement joins TRBV6-5 to TRBJ2-1; D remains ambiguous. Trimming cost V 7 bases and J 4 bases, with 14 bases left between them. This CDR3 is 14 amino acids long. Germline lookup yields CDR1 MNHEY and CDR2 SVGAGI. This CDR3 reads CASKRLGPYNEQFF. As DNA, the CDR3 is TGTGCCAGCAAACGGCTGGGCCCTTACAATGAGCAGTTCTTC.

This chain joins TRBV11-3 and TRBJ2-1; D remains unclear. Germline lookup yields CDR1 SGHNT and CDR2 YENEEA. CDR3 length: 13 residues. V was trimmed by 1 base and J by 9 bases, leaving 10 bases between them. The CDR3 DNA reads as TGTGCCAGCAGCTTAGCAACCTACGGTGAGCAGTTCTTC. Translation: CASSLATYGEQFF.

This clone has a handful of counts. The chain carries TRBV29-1 and TRBJ2-3; no clear D gene. V lost 1 base to trimming and J lost 4 bases, with 12 bases between them. This CDR3 spans 14 amino acids. Germline V gene data show CDR1 as SQVTM and CDR2 as ANQGSEA. CDR3 coding DNA: TGCAGCGTTGAAGGACCGGGCCAAGCAGATACGCAGTATTTT. The encoded protein is CSVEGPGQADTQYF.

The chain combines TRBV23-1 with TRBJ1-1, with 9 bases that match TRBD1. TRBV23-1 qualifies as an ORF whose function is uncertain. V trimming: 8 bases; J trimming: 4 bases; junction bases outside the gene matches: 5. The CDR3 spans 13 residues. The CDR3, as DNA: TGCGCCAGCGGGGACAGGGAGGTCACTGAAGCTTTCTTT. This translates into CASGDREVTEAFF.

This clone was seen more than once but under ten times. V gene TRBV30 combines with J gene TRBJ1-1; D remains unclear. Trimming took 4 bases from V and 1 from J, leaving 13 bases between them. The CDR3 runs to 14 residues. Germline V gene lookup returns CDR1 GTSNPN and CDR2 SVGIG (reference sequence). In DNA, the CDR3 is TGTGCCTGGAATTCGGGCAGTACGAACACTGAAGCTTTCTTT. Translated, it gives CAWNSGSTNTEAFF.

The V gene is TRBV5-6, the J gene TRBJ2-1; 11 bases agree with TRBD2. The CDR3 is made up of 16 amino acids. The V gene end was trimmed by 4 bases and the J gene end by 2 bases; junction bases not matched to a gene: 5. Looked up from germline, CDR1 is SGHDT and CDR2 is YYEEEE. In DNA form, the CDR3 reads TGTGCCAGCAGCCCCGGGACTAGCGGCCCCTACAATGAGCAGTTCTTC. Its translation is CASSPGTSGPYNEQFF.

V and J are TRBV5-1 and TRBJ2-1, with unresolved D. CDR1 is SGHRS, CDR2 YFSETQ, per germline. V was pared by 0 bases and J by 0 bases, with 7 bases between. The CDR3 length is 15 residues. CDR3 sequence reads: CASSLGGRSYNEQFF. In DNA, the CDR3 is TGCGCCAGCAGCTTGGGAGGCCGCTCCTACAATGAGCAGTTCTTC.

J is TRBJ2-1 and V is TRBV4-2, with 8 nucleotides matching TRBD1. The CDR3 totals 16 residues. Trimming removed 3 bases from V and 8 bases from J; junction bases left unmatched: 12. Germline CDR1 and CDR2: LGHNA and YNFKEQ. CDR3 sequence (DNA): TGTGCCAGCAGCCACATTCCAGGGGGCGGGACTGATGAGCAGTTCTTC. Translated, it gives CASSHIPGGGTDEQFF.